The 19 T cell receptor beta chains reported below all come from one sample, sequenced in a study of cytomegalovirus exposure and HLA in healthy donors (dated by TCRdb to the late 2010s). Library generation was performed with the immunoSEQ multiplex PCR assay. For the multiplex PCR, a mixture combining 60 forward primers for TCR Vbeta segments and 13 reverse primers for TCR Jbeta segments was used. Not all clones reach the TCRdb copy of this immuneACCESS table, which keeps in-frame sequences only. Checked studies attribute under half of the gap to unresolved V genes and leave the rest unexplained. The sample contains about 90,000 clones, more than 70% of them found a single time. Of the sample, around 19% is held by the ten largest clones. The sequencing sample was made of PBMCs. These receptors came from a woman aged 55-70 years in good health and CMV-seropositive.

This chain joins TRBV18 and TRBJ1-3; weak D call: TRBD1 (6 bases). The germline V gene encodes CDR1 KGHSH and CDR2 LQKENI. This CDR3 spans 16 amino acids. The V gene lost 0 bases and the J gene lost 3 bases, with 12 bases spanning the gap. The CDR3 DNA follows: TGTGCCAGCTCACCACCGGGGGGGCGCGTTGGAAACACCATATATTTT. Protein: CASSPPGGRVGNTIYF.

The J gene is TRBJ1-2, the V gene TRBV19; D is uncertain. V lost 7 bases and J lost 2, with 14 bases in between. Germline V gives CDR1 LNHDA, CDR2 SQIVND (reference sequence). The CDR3 consists of 14 residues. Written as DNA, the CDR3 is TGTGCCAGTACACCCCCTGGCTCGAACTATGGCTACACCTTC. It specifies CASTPPGSNYGYTF.

CDR3: CASSPSGRATRGFYNEQFF. The CDR3 DNA reads TGCGCCAGCAGCCCCAGTGGGCGCGCGACAAGGGGGTTTTACAATGAGCAGTTCTTC. The J gene is TRBJ2-1, the V gene TRBV4-1; possibly TRBD1 for D (6 bases). Germline V CDR1 and CDR2: MGHRA, YSYEKL. Trimming left V 4 bases short and J 4 bases short, with 26 bases between. This CDR3 contains 19 residues.

The J gene is TRBJ1-2, the V gene TRBV29-1; D unclear. V was clipped by 3 bases and J by 4 bases, with 12 bases between them. The germline gives CDR1 SQVTM, CDR2 ANQGSEA. This CDR3 has 13 amino acids. The CDR3 reads CSVELGSGYGYTF. Here the CDR3 DNA reads TGCAGCGTTGAGTTGGGGAGTGGCTATGGCTACACCTTC.

The chain employs TRBV29-1 and TRBJ2-6, with a tentative D call TRBD2 (5 bases). From germline, CDR1 is SQVTM and CDR2 ANQGSEA. The CDR3 contains 13 residues. Trimming shortened V by 4 bases and J by 1 base, and 5 bases separated the two germline ends. CDR3 residues: CSVGRSGANVLTF. The CDR3 DNA reads TGCAGCGTTGGGAGGTCTGGGGCCAACGTCCTGACTTTC.

V gene TRBV27 combines with J gene TRBJ1-2; 8 nucleotides align to TRBD1. Germline assignment: CDR1 MNHEY and CDR2 SMNVEV (reference sequence). The junction had 10 bases not matched to a gene; V was cut back by 6 bases and J by 7 bases. The CDR3 spans 14 residues. CDR3 sequence: CASSRGQGASGYTF. The CDR3 coding sequence is TGTGCCAGCAGCCGCGGACAGGGTGCTAGTGGCTACACCTTC.

This sequence joins TRBV5-1 and TRBJ1-6; 7 bases are shared with TRBD1. V lost 7 bases and J lost 2; bases outside the gene matches: 3. Germline CDR1 reads SGHRS; CDR2 reads YFSETQ. The CDR3 loop spans 14 amino acids. CDR3 residues: CASGDSTYNSPLHF. The CDR3 DNA reads as TGCGCCAGCGGGGACAGCACCTATAATTCACCCCTCCACTTT.

The chain has TRBV28 and TRBJ2-3, with 10 positions matching TRBD2. CDR3 length: 16 amino acids. CDR1 MDHEN and CDR2 SYDVKM come from the germline V gene. Trimming at V came to 3 bases and at J to 2 bases, leaving 5 bases not matched to a gene. The CDR3 DNA reads as TGTGCCAGCAGTTTGGAACTAGCGGGGACCACAGATACGCAGTATTTT. Translation gives CASSLELAGTTDTQYF.

The CDR3 loop reads CASSLAGTINEQFF. The CDR3, as DNA: TGTGCCAGCAGCTTAGCGGGGACTATAAATGAGCAGTTCTTC. The chain carries TRBV7-2 and TRBJ2-1; 7 bases match TRBD2. The junction had 3 bases not matched to a gene; V was cut back by 0 bases and J by 7 bases. Germline CDR1 is SGHTA and CDR2 is FQGNSA. There are 14 residues in the CDR3.

The rearrangement uses TRBV15 and TRBJ1-6; D is ambiguous. The length of the CDR3 is 15 residues. V lost 0 bases and J 8 bases, leaving 11 bases between the germline ends. Looked up from germline, CDR1 is LNHNV and CDR2 is YYDKDF (reference sequence). CDR3 in amino acids: CATSRDPGSDSPLHF. The CDR3 nucleotides are TGTGCCACCAGCAGAGATCCGGGGAGTGATTCACCCCTCCACTTT. Combining the CDR3 with reference TRBV15 and TRBJ1-6 gives the whole variable domain DAMVIQNPRYQVTQFGKPVTLSCSQTLNHNVMYWYQQKSSQAPKLLFHYYDKDFNNEADTPDNFQSRRPNTSFCFLDIRSPGLGDTAMYLCATSRDPGSDSPLHFGNGTRLTVT.

This clone was recorded a few times. The rearrangement links TRBV6-1 to TRBJ2-2; TRBD1 matches at 7 bases. This CDR3 has 14 amino acids. In germline, CDR1 is MNHNS, CDR2 SASEGT. Trimming removed 7 bases from V and 8 bases from J; junction bases left unmatched: 10. The CDR3 region is CASKLDRIVGELFF. The CDR3 DNA reads TGTGCCAGCAAGCTGGACAGGATTGTAGGGGAGCTGTTTTTT.

The chain carries TRBV30 and TRBJ2-1; 13 positions agree with TRBD2. Germline assignment: CDR1 GTSNPN and CDR2 SVGIG (reference sequence). With 6 bases clipped from V and 9 bases from J, the junction kept 8 bases outside the gene matches. This CDR3 has 14 amino acids. CDR3 sequence (DNA): TGTGCCTGCAGCCCACTAGCGGGAGGGTTTGAGCAGTTCTTC. Residues: CACSPLAGGFEQFF.

The chain recombines TRBV9 with TRBJ2-1; the match to TRBD2 covers 8 bases. The CDR3 runs to 15 residues. CDR1 and CDR2 (germline): SGDLS, YYNGEE. V was pared by 5 bases and J by 1 base, with 5 bases of the junction left unmatched. The CDR3 DNA is TGTGCCAGCAGTCGTAGCGGGGAGTCCTACAATGAGCAGTTCTTC. As protein: CASSRSGESYNEQFF. The complete variable domain, with remaining parts taken from reference TRBV9 and TRBJ2-1, reads DSGVTQTPKHLITATGQRVTLRCSPRSGDLSVYWYQQSLDQGLQFLIQYYNGEERAKGNILERFSAQQFPDLHSELNLSSLELGDSALYFCASSRSGESYNEQFFGPGTRLTVL.

J is TRBJ2-2 and V is TRBV19; 14 nucleotides line up with TRBD2. The ends lost 2 bases at V and 3 bases at J; junction bases unmatched: 8. Germline V CDR1 and CDR2: LNHDA, SQIVND (reference sequence). This CDR3 region has 19 residues. CDR3 sequence (DNA): TGTGCCAGTAGTATAACGACCGGGACTAGCGGGAGATACACCGGGGAGCTGTTTTTT. It translates to CASSITTGTSGRYTGELFF.

The chain has TRBV6-1 and TRBJ1-5; D is uncertain. The CDR3 runs 16 residues. Germline V gives CDR1 MNHNS, CDR2 SASEGT. Trimming stripped 4 bases from V and 4 bases from J, with 17 bases between. CDR3 coding DNA: TGTGCCAGCAGTGGAGGTCGGGTTATAGGAAATCAGCCCCAGCATTTT. This codes for CASSGGRVIGNQPQHF.

The CDR3 DNA reads as TGTGCCAGCAGCCAAGAAACAGGCTACAATGAGCAGTTCTTC. Amino acid sequence: CASSQETGYNEQFF. The chain joins TRBV4-2 to TRBJ2-1, with D maybe TRBD1 (5 bases). V was shortened by 0 bases and J by 3 bases, with 6 bases between the two germline ends. Germline V lookup: CDR1 LGHNA, CDR2 YNFKEQ. The CDR3 is 14 amino acids.

V usage is TRBV18 and J usage is TRBJ1-2; D not resolved. V was shortened by 2 bases and J by 2 bases, with 9 bases between the two germline ends. The CDR3 is made up of 14 amino acids. Germline CDR1 and CDR2: KGHSH and LQKENI. The CDR3 is CASSPKEGNYGYTF. Written as DNA, the CDR3 is TGTGCCAGCTCACCAAAGGAGGGAAACTATGGCTACACCTTC.

Only a few counts were recorded for this clone. The rearrangement joins TRBV7-9 to TRBJ2-5; D remains ambiguous. Germline CDR1 SEHNR, CDR2 FQNEAQ (reference sequence). The CDR3 loop spans 11 amino acids. The ends were cut back, 3 bases at V and 3 bases at J, with 2 bases in the middle. The CDR3 coding sequence is TGTGCCAGCAGCTTCAAAGAGACCCAGTACTTC. This encodes CASSFKETQYF.

This chain connects TRBV10-3 to TRBJ2-7, with 8 bases lining up with TRBD2. Germline V gene sequence: CDR1 ENHRY, CDR2 SYGVKD. V was pared by 3 bases and J by 5 bases, with 9 bases of the junction left unmatched. The CDR3 covers 15 residues. The chain's CDR3 is CAISDGWGGRNEQYF. The CDR3 nucleotides read TGTGCCATCAGTGATGGGTGGGGCGGGAGGAACGAGCAGTACTTC.